Shown below are 29 T cell receptor beta chains from a single sample sequenced in a study of regulatory T cells in long-lasting Graves disease. As to time point: newly diagnosed GD, antithyroid drugs for less than 3 months. Researchers made the TCR library from RNA that was extracted from PBMCs. Through Arm-PCR of CDR3 regions and iRepertoire HTBI primers, TCR beta libraries were built. TCRdb re-called the multiplex PCR reads through MiXCR, storing one row per CDR3 protein. The data hold approximately 560,000 distinct CDR3 sequences, with approximately 16% observed a single time. The same data also contributed to another study, on T cells in Graves' hyperthyroidism and ophthalmopathy.

The input for sequencing was peripheral blood mononuclear cells (PBMCs), taken at new diagnosis, from a patient treated with antithyroid drugs. The receptor source for this set is a man between 18 and 35 years old with Graves disease.

The table lists this clonotype with a few counts. Here the CDR3 DNA reads TGTGCCAGCAGTTTATTAGGGTCGGGCGGGGAGCTGTTTTTT. Translated, it gives CASSLLGSGGELFF. The V gene is TRBV28, the J gene TRBJ2-2; D not resolved. This CDR3 comprises 14 residues. Trimming took 1 base from V and 7 from J, leaving 10 bases between them. Germline CDR1 MDHEN, CDR2 SYDVKM.

This clonotype was seen a handful of times. The chain combines TRBV20-1 with TRBJ2-2, with TRBD2 as a possible D gene (5 bases). Germline V gives CDR1 DFQATT, CDR2 SNEGSKA (reference sequence). The CDR3 extends over 11 amino acids. V lost 6 bases, J lost 7 bases, and 9 bases lay in between. CDR3 residues: CSASRGGELFF. The DNA for the CDR3 is TGCAGTGCCTCACGGGGCGGGGAGCTGTTTTTT.

This clonotype was picked up many times. The V call is TRBV10-3, the J call TRBJ2-5, with 8 nucleotides matching TRBD1. V shed 6 bases, J shed 1 base, and the junction held 7 bases outside the gene matches. The germline V gene has CDR1 ENHRY and CDR2 SYGVKD. This CDR3 is 15 amino acids long. Written as DNA, the CDR3 is TGTGCCATCAGGAAAGCAGGGGGCTCCCAAGAGACCCAGTACTTC. The encoded protein is CAIRKAGGSQETQYF.

This clonotype has ten or more counts. The chain has TRBV6-1 and TRBJ2-7; a possible D gene is TRBD1 (5 bases). Germline CDR1 reads MNHNS; CDR2 reads SASEGT. This CDR3 contains 12 residues. The V gene lost 6 bases and the J gene lost 4 bases, with 10 bases spanning the gap. CDR3 bases: TGTGCCAGCAGCGCGACAGTTTACGAGCAGTACTTC. Translating it yields CASSATVYEQYF.

The chain carries TRBV10-1 and TRBJ2-1, with 10 bases aligning to TRBD2. Per germline, CDR1 WNHNN and CDR2 SYGVQD (reference sequence). The CDR3 contains 16 residues. Losses at the gene ends were 4 bases for V and 9 bases for J; bases not matched to a gene: 12. The CDR3 DNA reads TGCGCCAGCAGTGGAAGCAGGCTAGCGGGAGCCCCTGAGCAGTTCTTC. This sequence encodes CASSGSRLAGAPEQFF.

This clonotype was recorded at least ten times. The V gene is TRBV14, the J gene TRBJ1-1; D not certain. This CDR3 region has 13 residues. The V end was cut by 0 bases, the J end by 1 base, with 3 bases between. Germline CDR1 and CDR2: SGHDN and FVKESK. The CDR3 here is CASSQDQNTEAFF. DNA for the CDR3: TGTGCCAGCAGCCAAGATCAGAACACTGAAGCTTTCTTT.

This clonotype showed up many times. The chain links TRBV11-2 to TRBJ1-1; 7 bases agree with TRBD1. The CDR3 extends over 14 amino acids. CDR1 and CDR2 from the germline V gene are SGHAT and FQNNGV. V lost 8 bases, J lost 8 bases, and 14 bases stayed unmatched. Here the CDR3 reads CASRPFDRAAEAFF. The CDR3 DNA reads as TGTGCCAGCCGACCCTTTGACAGGGCCGCGGAAGCTTTCTTT.

This clonotype has a count of ten or more. The J gene is TRBJ2-1, the V gene TRBV10-3, with no clear D. The CDR3 sequence is 12 residues long. Trimming took 9 bases from V and 6 from J, leaving 12 bases between them. The germline V gene encodes CDR1 ENHRY and CDR2 SYGVKD. The CDR3 nucleotides read TGTGCCATTGCCCCCCTAGGCAATGAGCAGTTCTTC. This encodes CAIAPLGNEQFF.

The chain employs TRBV27 and TRBJ1-3; D perhaps matches TRBD1 (5 bases). CDR1 MNHEY and CDR2 SMNVEV come from the germline V gene (reference sequence). This CDR3 has 16 residues. With 0 bases removed from V and 0 bases from J, the gap between germline ends came to 9 bases. The CDR3: CASSLSTAYSGNTIYF. In nucleotides, the CDR3 is TGTGCCAGCAGTTTATCGACAGCTTACTCTGGAAACACCATATATTTT.

V gene TRBV9 combines with J gene TRBJ2-1; D not certain. The CDR3 loop spans 16 amino acids. With 2 bases removed from V and 4 bases from J, the gap between germline ends came to 16 bases. CDR1 and CDR2 (germline): SGDLS, YYNGEE. The CDR3 DNA sequence: TGTGCCAGCAGCGTTGGGCGTGGCTGGGCATACAATGAGCAGTTCTTC. Translated, it gives CASSVGRGWAYNEQFF.

This clonotype was detected many times. This chain links TRBV12-3 or TRBV12-4 with TRBJ1-2; D gene uncertain. The CDR3 totals 12 residues. The ends were cut back, 10 bases at V and 2 bases at J, with 11 bases in the middle. CDR3 DNA: TGTGCCACTAACTTAGGGAACTATGGCTACACCTTC. Translated, it gives CATNLGNYGYTF.

In regard to this clonotype: This could be a read error, since a much larger clone is one nucleotide away. V is TRBV6-2 or TRBV6-3 and J is TRBJ2-2; the D gene is possibly TRBD1 (6 bases). CDR1 is MNHEY and CDR2 is SVGEGT in the germline V gene. This CDR3 has 15 residues. CDR3 nucleotides: TGTACCAGCAGGGCTAGACAGGTCCCCATCGGGGAGCTGTTTTTT. Translation: CTSRARQVPIGELFF.

This clonotype has only a few counts. Compared with germline, one end of the junction differs, possibly owing to a read error. The rearrangement uses TRBV13 and TRBJ2-3, with D unresolved. Germline CDR1 and CDR2: PRHDT and FYEKMQ (reference sequence). This CDR3 has 11 residues. The CDR3 DNA follows: TGTGCCAGCAGCTTAACAGATATGCAGTATTTT. Translating gives CASSLTDMQYF.

This clonotype was recorded at least ten times. The J gene is TRBJ1-1, the V gene TRBV5-1; 8 bases are shared with TRBD1. Germline V gives CDR1 SGHRS, CDR2 YFSETQ. The CDR3 is 15 amino acids. The ends lost 4 bases at V and 2 bases at J; junction bases unmatched: 7. CDR3 DNA sequence: TGCGCCAGCAGCGCCACCGGGACAGGTAACACTGAAGCTTTCTTT. It is translated as CASSATGTGNTEAFF.

As for this clonotype: A much larger clone lies a single base off, so this may be a read error. CDR3 DNA sequence: TGTGCCGGCAGTTTAGTAACAGGGGGTTTTCAGCCCCAGCATTTT. Translating gives CAGSLVTGGFQPQHF. The chain links TRBV12-3 or TRBV12-4 to TRBJ1-5, with TRBD1 matching over 8 bases. This CDR3 contains 15 residues.

This clonotype was observed many times. The chain employs TRBV29-1 and TRBJ1-5, with TRBD1 matching 8 bases. J gave up 3 bases and V 7 bases, and 5 bases lay outside the gene matches. Germline V gene lookup returns CDR1 SQVTM and CDR2 ANQGSEA. The CDR3 consists of 13 residues. CDR3 sequence (DNA): TGCAGCGCGGGACAGGAGAACAATCAGCCCCAGCATTTT. This encodes CSAGQENNQPQHF.

The V gene is TRBV19, the J gene TRBJ2-2; D may be TRBD2 (5 bases). The CDR3 extends over 16 amino acids. From germline, CDR1 is LNHDA and CDR2 SQIVND (reference sequence). Between the trimmed V and J ends, which lost 5 bases and 3 bases, there was a span of 16 bases. The DNA for the CDR3 is TGTGCCAGTAGTCTCCGCCCCGGGAAGCACACCGGGGAGCTGTTTTTT. Translation gives CASSLRPGKHTGELFF.

V is TRBV20-1 and J is TRBJ1-6; 9 positions match TRBD1. This CDR3 is 15 amino acids long. With 6 bases clipped from V and 5 bases from J, the junction kept 8 bases outside the gene matches. The germline V gene encodes CDR1 DFQATT and CDR2 SNEGSKA (reference sequence). CDR3 amino acids: CSATGGPLDNSPLHF. The CDR3 coding sequence is TGCAGTGCCACAGGGGGCCCACTAGATAATTCACCCCTCCACTTT.

This sequence joins TRBV19 and TRBJ2-3; the D gene could be TRBD1 or TRBD2 (5 bases each). The CDR3 is made up of 16 amino acids. The germline gives CDR1 LNHDA, CDR2 SQIVND (reference sequence). The ends were cut back, 5 bases at V and 5 bases at J, with 20 bases in the middle. CDR3 loop: CASSPWGTGAEDTQYF. CDR3 DNA sequence: TGTGCCAGTAGTCCCTGGGGCACCGGGGCTGAAGATACGCAGTATTTT.

The sample holds a few counts of this clonotype. The V gene is TRBV27, the J gene TRBJ2-7, with D possibly TRBD2 on 6 matching bases. From germline, CDR1 is MNHEY and CDR2 SMNVEV (reference sequence). The CDR3 totals 16 residues. V gave up 0 bases and J gave up 0 bases, with 12 bases separating them. This CDR3 reads CASSLSGGMSSYEQYF. In DNA, the CDR3 is TGTGCCAGCAGTTTATCTGGGGGGATGAGCTCCTACGAGCAGTACTTC.

There are many counts of this clonotype. The V and J genes are TRBV3-1 and TRBJ2-7; possibly TRBD2 for D (5 bases). V was pared by 1 base and J by 5 bases, with 6 bases between. Germline V gene sequence: CDR1 LGHDT, CDR2 YNNKEL (reference sequence). The CDR3 is 12 amino acids. The CDR3 DNA sequence: TGTGCCAGCAGCCAAGCGGGGAACGAGCAGTACTTC. Protein: CASSQAGNEQYF.

This clonotype was recorded many times. The V and J genes are TRBV30 and TRBJ2-7; D call uncertain. Germline lookup yields CDR1 GTSNPN and CDR2 SVGIG (reference sequence). The length of the CDR3 is 11 residues. Trimming took off 0 bases at V and 7 bases at J, with 7 bases between the two ends. In nucleotides, the CDR3 is TGTGCCTGGAGTGTAGTAGAGGAGCAGTACTTC. Translation gives CAWSVVEEQYF.

The chain links TRBV2 to TRBJ2-7; a possible D gene is TRBD2 (5 bases). Germline lookup yields CDR1 SNHLY and CDR2 FYNNEI. The CDR3 length is 14 residues. With 9 bases removed from V and 1 base from J, the gap between germline ends came to 16 bases. The CDR3 sequence: CARATPSGSYEQYF. In DNA, the CDR3 is TGTGCCAGAGCCACCCCCAGCGGATCCTACGAGCAGTACTTC.

At least ten counts were recorded for this clonotype. The V and J genes are TRBV27 and TRBJ1-4; no reliable D call. The CDR3 length is 16 residues. CDR1 MNHEY and CDR2 SMNVEV come from the germline V gene (reference sequence). Trimming took off 6 bases at V and 3 bases at J, with 17 bases between the two ends. CDR3 region: CASSPLRPMANEKLFF. In DNA, the CDR3 is TGTGCCAGCAGCCCCTTACGCCCAATGGCTAATGAAAAACTGTTTTTT.

The table lists this clonotype with many counts. The V call is TRBV13, the J call TRBJ2-3; a weak D match, TRBD2 (6 bases). CDR3 length equals 15 residues. With 1 base removed from V and 6 bases from J, the gap between germline ends came to 14 bases. The germline gives CDR1 PRHDT, CDR2 FYEKMQ (reference sequence). CDR3 protein: CASSLEASAADTQYF. The CDR3 nucleotides read TGTGCCAGCAGCTTAGAGGCTAGCGCGGCGGATACGCAGTATTTT.

V is TRBV4-1 and J is TRBJ1-5; 9 bases are a match to TRBD1. Germline values: CDR1 MGHRA, CDR2 YSYEKL. This CDR3 region has 17 residues. Losses at the gene ends were 1 base for V and 2 bases for J; bases not matched to a gene: 6. In DNA, the CDR3 is TGCGCCAGCAGCCAAGGATGGACAGGGGCCGGCAATCAGCCCCAGCATTTT. It is translated as CASSQGWTGAGNQPQHF.

In its sample, this clonotype was seen many times. This chain links TRBV20-1 with TRBJ2-3; the D is unclear. This CDR3 has 16 amino acids. The V gene lost 5 bases and the J gene lost 3 bases, with 21 bases spanning the gap. Germline V gene data show CDR1 as DFQATT and CDR2 as SNEGSKA (reference sequence). The DNA for the CDR3 is TGCAGTGCTGGCCGCGAGGACGGGCGATGGACAGATACGCAGTATTTT. Residues: CSAGREDGRWTDTQYF.

This clonotype occurred a few times. The chain uses TRBV13 and TRBJ1-5, with no clear D. The CDR3 is made up of 14 amino acids. V was trimmed by 4 bases and J by 3 bases, leaving 10 bases between them. The germline V gene has CDR1 PRHDT and CDR2 FYEKMQ (reference sequence). The DNA of the CDR3 is TGTGCCAGCAGCTCGGGAGCAGCCAATCAGCCCCAGCATTTT. Translation gives CASSSGAANQPQHF.

This clonotype was seen many times. The chain recombines TRBV11-2 with TRBJ1-1; D is perhaps TRBD1 (6 bases). The CDR3 is made up of 14 amino acids. Trimming removed 6 bases at V and 1 base at J, with 12 bases between. The V gene's germline CDR1 is SGHAT and CDR2 FQNNGV. CDR3 coding DNA: TGTGCCAGCAGGTCCACAGGGCGGAACACTGAAGCTTTCTTT. It codes for CASRSTGRNTEAFF.